Listed below are T cell receptor beta chains from one sample, sequenced in a study of blood T cell repertoires in COVID-19. The protocol was immunoSEQ multiplex PCR, while the TCRdb copy is restricted to in-frame clones and leaves out a portion. The sample carries approximately 170,000 clones, around four fifths recorded once. Sequencing input: peripheral blood. Receptors originate from a woman older than 75 with COVID-19, enrolled during active disease. Both conserved end residues are part of each CDR3. The D gene is left open where the match is weak.

j_gene	d_gene	v_gene	CDR3aa	CDR3nt
TRBJ2-7	NA	TRBV27	CATQNSYYEQYF	TGTGCCACCCAAAACAGCTACTACGAGCAGTACTTC
TRBJ1-3	TRBD1	TRBV11-2	CASSLRGQEGLSGNTIYF	TGTGCCAGCAGCTTACGGGGACAGGAAGGACTCTCTGGAAACACCATATATTTT
TRBJ2-7	TRBD1	TRBV19	CASTLDREAIEQYF	TGTGCCAGTACCCTCGACAGGGAAGCCATCGAGCAGTACTTC
TRBJ1-1	NA	TRBV30	CAWRYRSPMNTEAFF	TGTGCCTGGAGGTACAGGAGTCCTATGAACACTGAAGCTTTCTTT
TRBJ2-3	TRBD2	TRBV7-8	CASSFVAGGLSTDTQYF	TGTGCCAGCAGCTTTGTCGCGGGGGGACTTAGCACAGATACGCAGTATTTT
TRBJ1-1	NA	TRBV19	CASSIAQNTEAFF	TGTGCCAGTAGTATAGCACAGAACACTGAAGCTTTCTTT
TRBJ2-5	NA	TRBV7-2	CASSLDGVLETQYF	TGTGCCAGCAGCTTAGACGGGGTGTTGGAGACCCAGTACTTC
TRBJ1-2	NA	TRBV12-3/TRBV12-4	CASSLVREGGYTF	TGTGCCAGCAGTTTAGTTCGGGAGGGCGGCTACACCTTC
TRBJ2-5	NA	TRBV5-8	CASSFAGQETQYF	TGTGCCAGCAGCTTTGCGGGCCAAGAGACCCAGTACTTC
TRBJ1-1	NA	TRBV7-2	CASSLSGGTEAFF	TGTGCCAGCAGCTTATCGGGGGGCACTGAAGCTTTCTTT